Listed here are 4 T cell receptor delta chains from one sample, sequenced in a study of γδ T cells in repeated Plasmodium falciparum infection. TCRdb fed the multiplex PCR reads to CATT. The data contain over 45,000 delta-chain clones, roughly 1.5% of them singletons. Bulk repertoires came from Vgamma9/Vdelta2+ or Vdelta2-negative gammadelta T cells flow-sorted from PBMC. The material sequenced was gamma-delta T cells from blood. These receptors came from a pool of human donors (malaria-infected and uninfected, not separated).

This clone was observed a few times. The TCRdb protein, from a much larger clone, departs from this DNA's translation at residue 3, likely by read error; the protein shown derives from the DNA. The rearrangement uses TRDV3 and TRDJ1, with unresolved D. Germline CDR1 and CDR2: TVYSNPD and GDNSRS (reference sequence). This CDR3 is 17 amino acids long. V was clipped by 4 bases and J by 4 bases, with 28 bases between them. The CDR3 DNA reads TGTGCCTCTCCTGGCCTATACCACCCTGTACATGGCGATAAACTCATCTTT. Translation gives CASPGLYHPVHGDKLIF. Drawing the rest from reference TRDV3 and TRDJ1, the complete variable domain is CDKVTQSSPDQTVASGSEVVLLCTYDTVYSNPDLFWYRIRPDYSFQFVFYGDNSRSEGADFTQGRFSVKHILTQKAFHLVISPVRTEDSATYYCASPGLYHPVHGDKLIFGKGTRVTVEP.

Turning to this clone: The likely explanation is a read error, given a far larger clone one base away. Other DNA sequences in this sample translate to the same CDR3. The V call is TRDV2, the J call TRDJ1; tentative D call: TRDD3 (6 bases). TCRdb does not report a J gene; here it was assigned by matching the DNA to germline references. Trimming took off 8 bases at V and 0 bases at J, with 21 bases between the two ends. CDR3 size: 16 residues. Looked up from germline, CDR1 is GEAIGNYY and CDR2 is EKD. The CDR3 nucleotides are TGTGCCTCCAGGAGAACCGGGGGACTGTACACCGATAAACTCATCTTT. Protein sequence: CASRRTGGLYTDKLIF.

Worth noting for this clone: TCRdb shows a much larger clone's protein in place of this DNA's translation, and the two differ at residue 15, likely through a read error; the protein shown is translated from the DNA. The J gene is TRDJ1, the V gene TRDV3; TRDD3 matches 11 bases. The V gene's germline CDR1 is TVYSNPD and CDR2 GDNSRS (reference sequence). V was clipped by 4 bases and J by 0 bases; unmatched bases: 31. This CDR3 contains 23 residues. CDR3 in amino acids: CASTEGLPTRWGIRSQNTDKLIF. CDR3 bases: TGTGCCTCTACTGAAGGCCTTCCTACACGGTGGGGGATACGCTCTCAGAACACCGATAAACTCATCTTT.

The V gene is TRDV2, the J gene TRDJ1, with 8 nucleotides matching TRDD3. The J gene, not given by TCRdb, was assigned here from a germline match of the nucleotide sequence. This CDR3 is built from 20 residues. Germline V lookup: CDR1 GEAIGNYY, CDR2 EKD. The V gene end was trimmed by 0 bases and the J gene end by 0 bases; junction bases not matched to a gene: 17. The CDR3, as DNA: TGTGCCTGTGACACCGAGAAACTGGGGGCTGAGAACTTGTACACCGATAAACTCATCTTT. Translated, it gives CACDTEKLGAENLYTDKLIF.